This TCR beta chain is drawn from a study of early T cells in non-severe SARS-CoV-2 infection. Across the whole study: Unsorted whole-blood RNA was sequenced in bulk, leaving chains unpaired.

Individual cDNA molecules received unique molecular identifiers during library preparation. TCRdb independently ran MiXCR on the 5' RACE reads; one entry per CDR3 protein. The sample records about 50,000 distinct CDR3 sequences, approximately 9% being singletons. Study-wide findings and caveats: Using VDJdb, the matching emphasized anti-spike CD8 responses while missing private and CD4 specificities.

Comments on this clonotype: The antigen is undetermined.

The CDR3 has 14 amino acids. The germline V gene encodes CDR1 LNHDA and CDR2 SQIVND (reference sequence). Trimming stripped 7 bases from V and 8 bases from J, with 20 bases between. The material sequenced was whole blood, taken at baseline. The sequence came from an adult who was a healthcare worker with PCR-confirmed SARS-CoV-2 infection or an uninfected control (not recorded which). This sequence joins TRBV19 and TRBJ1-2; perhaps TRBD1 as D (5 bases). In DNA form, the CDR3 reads TGTGCCAGTATCCCTTTCGGGGTGCAGGGCGGCTACACCTTC. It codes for CASIPFGVQGGYTF. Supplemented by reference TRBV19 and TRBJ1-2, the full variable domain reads DGGITQSPKYLFRKEGQNVTLSCEQNLNHDAMYWYRQDPGQGLRLIYYSQIVNDFQKGDIAEGYSVSREKKESFPLTVTSAQKNPTAFYLCASIPFGVQGGYTFGSGTRLTVV.